A selection of T cell receptor beta chains follows, all from one sample in a study of T cells in Graves' hyperthyroidism and ophthalmopathy. Each CDR3 protein is one row after TCRdb ran MiXCR on the multiplex PCR reads. The sample consists of a few hundred thousand distinct CDR3 sequences, around 16% of them appearing once. Sequenced sample: blood. These TCRs come from a woman in her 30s with Graves' hyperthyroidism. The CDR3 runs from the conserved cysteine through the conserved F or W. A D gene is named only where the DNA matches it firmly. Size values are once, few and many counts, or a class for expanded clones, and some rows have none.

CDR3aa | CDR3nt | j_gene | d_gene | v_gene | abundance
CASSLDANTGELFF | TGTGCTAGCAGCTTAGATGCGAACACTGGGGAGCTGTTTTTT | TRBJ2-2 | NA | TRBV7-7 | few
CASSLGGRYGYTF | TGTGCCAGCAGTTTAGGAGGGAGGTATGGCTACACCTTC | TRBJ1-2 | NA | TRBV28 | many
CASSESLARDTQYF | TGCGCCAGCAGTGAGTCTTTAGCGAGAGATACGCAGTATTTT | TRBJ2-3 | NA | TRBV10-1 | few
CASSESTFRGSPQLQHF | TGTGCCAGCAGTGAATCGACATTTCGGGGTTCACCCCAGCTCCAGCATTTT | TRBJ1-5 | NA | TRBV2 | many
CSARSGGDEKLFF | TGCAGTGCTAGATCCGGGGGCGATGAAAAACTGTTTTTT | TRBJ1-4 | NA | TRBV20-1 | many
CSARDTSGSSDTQYF | TGCAGTGCTAGAGATACTAGCGGGAGTTCAGATACGCAGTATTTT | TRBJ2-3 | TRBD2 | TRBV20-1 | many
CAISGSLGTGSDTEAFF | TGTGCCATCAGTGGGTCTCTGGGGACAGGGTCGGACACTGAAGCTTTCTTT | TRBJ1-1 | TRBD1 | TRBV10-3 | many
CASSREGFQPQHF | TGTGCCAGCAGCCGCGAGGGTTTTCAGCCCCAGCATTTT | TRBJ1-5 | NA | TRBV6-1 | many
CASSIHGQGWGYTF | TGTGCCAGCAGTATACACGGACAGGGATGGGGCTACACCTTC | TRBJ1-2 | TRBD1 | TRBV28 | many
CASSVRPPTGLATDTQYF | TGTGCCAGCAGCGTAAGACCCCCGACCGGACTAGCGACAGATACGCAGTATTTT | TRBJ2-3 | TRBD2 | TRBV9 | many
CASSLASGDSYEQYF | TGTGCCAGCAGTTTAGCTAGCGGGGATTCCTACGAGCAGTACTTC | TRBJ2-7 | TRBD2 | TRBV28 | many
CASSPGQGTVKRETQYF | TGTGCCAGCAGCCCAGGACAGGGGACGGTGAAAAGAGAGACCCAGTACTTC | TRBJ2-5 | TRBD1 | TRBV11-3 | many
CASSVSPSGDTDTQYF | TGTGCCAGCAGCGTAAGTCCTAGCGGGGACACAGATACGCAGTATTTT | TRBJ2-3 | TRBD2 | TRBV9 | many
CASSYLEREGQDTQYF | TGTGCCAGCAGTTACTTAGAGCGGGAGGGCCAAGATACGCAGTATTTT | TRBJ2-3 | TRBD2 | TRBV6-2/TRBV6-3 | NA
CASRAGLRGYEQYF | TGTGCCAGCAGAGCGGGACTAAGGGGGTACGAGCAGTACTTC | TRBJ2-7 | NA | TRBV6-2/TRBV6-3 | many
CASSYVGTGGNQPQHF | TGTGCCAGCAGCTACGTCGGGACAGGTGGGAATCAGCCCCAGCATTTT | TRBJ1-5 | TRBD1 | TRBV6-2/TRBV6-3 | few
CASSDRTTTYEQYF | TGTGCCAGCAGTGACAGGACGACTACCTACGAGCAGTACTTC | TRBJ2-7 | NA | TRBV12-3/TRBV12-4 | many
CASSHRGNTEAFF | TGTGCCAGCAGCCACAGGGGGAACACTGAAGCTTTCTTT | TRBJ1-1 | TRBD1 | TRBV12-3/TRBV12-4 | many
CASNSRQGAREQFF | TGTGCCAGCAACAGTCGACAGGGGGCGCGTGAGCAGTTCTTC | TRBJ2-1 | TRBD1 | TRBV28 | few
CASSQSGSLNTEQFF | TGTGCCAGCAGCCAATCGGGGTCCCTCAACACTGAGCAGTTCTTC | TRBJ2-1 | NA | TRBV3-1 | many
CSANILAGGPAYNEQFF | TGCAGTGCTAATATACTAGCGGGAGGCCCGGCTTACAATGAGCAGTTCTTC | TRBJ2-1 | TRBD2 | TRBV20-1 | many
CAILDRRGYGYTF | TGTGCCATTCTCGACCGCCGAGGGTATGGCTACACCTTC | TRBJ1-2 | NA | TRBV19 | once
CASSPLSRAQYF | TGTGCCAGCAGTCCCTTGTCACGGGCGCAGTATTTT | TRBJ2-3 | NA | TRBV6-1 | NA
CATSDSAGLTDTQYF | TGTGCCACCAGTGATTCCGCGGGGCTCACAGATACGCAGTATTTT | TRBJ2-3 | NA | TRBV24-1 | many
CASRGLLQYF | TGTGCCAGCAGGGGACTCCTCCAGTATTTT | TRBJ2-3 | NA | TRBV2 | many
CATSEKAGTSGSLDEQFF | TGTGCCACCAGTGAAAAAGCCGGGACTAGCGGGAGTTTGGATGAGCAGTTCTTC | TRBJ2-1 | TRBD2 | TRBV24-1 | many
CASSLAGTGSILETQYF | TGTGCCAGCAGCTTAGCCGGGACAGGTTCAATATTGGAGACCCAGTACTTC | TRBJ2-5 | TRBD1 | TRBV7-2 | many
CASSGGLAQLMGEQYF | TGTGCCAGCAGCGGTGGACTAGCCCAATTGATGGGCGAGCAGTACTTC | TRBJ2-7 | TRBD2 | TRBV7-6 | many
CASRTRTGTENTEAFF | TGTGCCAGCAGGACTCGGACCGGGACTGAGAACACTGAAGCTTTCTTT | TRBJ1-1 | NA | TRBV12-3/TRBV12-4 | many
CSVETGATYNEQFF | TGCAGCGTTGAAACCGGGGCCACCTACAATGAGCAGTTCTTC | TRBJ2-1 | NA | TRBV29-1 | few
CASSDWTGDNSPLHF | TGTGCCAGCAGTGACTGGACAGGGGATAATTCACCCCTCCACTTT | TRBJ1-6 | TRBD1 | TRBV25-1 | few
CSARDPTGDGGGYTF | TGCAGTGCTAGAGACCCGACAGGGGATGGGGGGGGCTACACCTTC | TRBJ1-2 | TRBD1 | TRBV20-1 | NA
CAWSGNIGATNEKLFF | TGTGCCTGGAGTGGAAACATCGGGGCAACTAATGAAAAACTGTTTTTT | TRBJ1-4 | NA | TRBV30 | many
CSARREGLAKNIQYF | TGCAGTGCTAGGCGTGAAGGCCTAGCCAAAAACATTCAGTACTTC | TRBJ2-4 | NA | TRBV20-1 | few
CASSPWTGGLNYEQYF | TGTGCCAGCAGTCCTTGGACAGGGGGGTTGAACTACGAGCAGTACTTC | TRBJ2-7 | TRBD1 | TRBV27 | NA
CASSLSGRAETQYF | TGTGCCAGCAGCTTATCCGGCAGGGCAGAGACCCAGTACTTC | TRBJ2-5 | NA | TRBV11-2 | many
CASTDSLTGETQYF | TGTGCCAGCACGGACTCACTTACGGGAGAGACCCAGTACTTC | TRBJ2-5 | NA | TRBV6-1 | few
CATHQGYEQYF | TGTGCCACACACCAGGGTTACGAGCAGTACTTC | TRBJ2-7 | NA | TRBV25-1 | NA
CASSPGPAAGKLFF | TGTGCCAGCAGCCCGGGACCCGCAGCAGGAAAACTGTTTTTT | TRBJ1-4 | NA | TRBV7-9 | few
CASSSRTQSSSTDTQYF | TGTGCCAGCAGTTCCCGGACACAATCTTCTAGCACAGATACGCAGTATTTT | TRBJ2-3 | NA | TRBV27 | many
CSARGTGNYEQYF | TGCAGTGCTAGGGGGACAGGAAACTACGAGCAGTACTTC | TRBJ2-7 | TRBD1 | TRBV20-1 | few
CASSLGLAGNSYEQYF | TGTGCCAGCAGCTTAGGGCTAGCGGGAAACTCCTACGAGCAGTACTTC | TRBJ2-7 | TRBD2 | TRBV7-8 | NA
CASSQDWAGGQFF | TGTGCCAGCAGCCAAGATTGGGCGGGAGGGCAGTTCTTC | TRBJ2-1 | TRBD2 | TRBV3-1 | NA
CASSSAGGYTDTQYF | TGTGCCAGCAGCTCAGCGGGAGGGTACACAGATACGCAGTATTTT | TRBJ2-3 | TRBD2 | TRBV7-9 | many
CAWSYTRTATPAGSPLHF | TGTGCCTGGAGCTACACACGGACAGCGACACCCGCCGGGTCACCCCTCCACTTT | TRBJ1-6 | NA | TRBV30 | NA
CASSEGHYEQYF | TGTGCCAGCAGTGAAGGACACTACGAGCAGTACTTC | TRBJ2-7 | NA | TRBV2 | many